The clone carrying this TCR beta chain was observed a few times. The target antigen is unknown. CDR3 size: 16 residues. Data came from immunoSEQ multiplex PCR; TCRdb stores just in-frame clones and leaves some out. The table records about 42,000 clones, about 73% of them present only once. The sample is drawn from a study of memory CD4+ T cells and cytomegalovirus serostatus. Study observations and caveats: CMV serostatus prediction reached median AUC around 0.95, or 0.9 with US-trained model. CD4+ memory repertoires contained about 40% of the roughly 150 reported CMV TCRbeta sequences.

The sort gate was single viable CD3+CD4+CD8-CD45RO+ cells for memory CD4+ T cells. Donors' CMV status reflects serum IgG against pp150, pp28, p38, p52. CD4+ T cells were isolated by positive magnetic selection. The sample consisted of memory CD4+ T cells from blood. The gene calls are TRBV21-1 and TRBJ1-5. TRBV21-1 is tagged as a pseudogene. The TCR comes from an adult in good health and CMV-seronegative. In DNA, the CDR3 is TGTGCCAGCAGCAAAGCAGGAGCCTATAGCAATCAGCCCCAGCATTTT. Encoded protein: CASSKAGAYSNQPQHF.